Detailed here is one TCR beta chain. Its specificity is unknown. Germline V gene data show CDR1 as LNHDA and CDR2 as SQIVND (reference sequence). The length of the CDR3 is 13 residues. V shed 8 bases and J 3 bases; nucleotides not matched to a gene: 4. The source of the sample is a study of cytomegalovirus exposure and HLA in healthy donors. Here immunoSEQ multiplex PCR was the method, and the copy in TCRdb shows in-frame clones only, minus some. The repertoire holds about 65,000 clones, roughly 94% seen once, with over 1% in the top ten. Whole-study findings and limits: The TCR clusters that emerged in the first cohort tended, a later analysis found, to co-occur in the approximately 130 validation repertoires. The authors listed 164 TCR beta chains as cytomegalovirus-associated. It was reported that the classifier diagnosed cytomegalovirus status with high specificity and sensitivity in both the original and validation cohorts. Most TCR sequences showed up rarely, but some public TCRs showed up in many donors.

V usage is TRBV19 and J usage is TRBJ1-2; 9 positions agree with TRBD1. The TCR originated in a young woman in good health and CMV-seronegative. Material: PBMCs. CDR3 DNA: TGTGCCAGTCTACAGGGGGCCGACTATGGCTACACCTTC. It is translated as CASLQGADYGYTF.